This TCR beta chain was sequenced for a study of OX40 agonist ivuxolimab in advanced cancers. Study background: Clinicians treated patients with ivuxolimab, an agonistic anti-OX40 (CD134) antibody. Earlier anti-PD-1, anti-PD-L1 or anti-CTLA-4 therapy was permitted; roughly 42% had received some.

The study's findings and limits: The study found among the lowest clonal expansion in partial responders at 0.1-3.0 mg/kg.

The germline gives CDR1 SEHNR, CDR2 FQNEAQ (reference sequence). The CDR3 is 13 residues long. V was cut by 4 bases and J by 2 bases, with 9 bases left in between. The assay was immunoSEQ multiplex PCR, and TCRdb's table has in-frame clones only and misses some. The table has several thousand clones, 60% to 85% seen once. Regarding this clone: Antigen unknown.

The TCR originated in an adult with an advanced solid tumor such as melanoma, head and neck, liver or kidney cancer. The material sequenced was CD4+ or CD8+ T cells sorted from blood, taken in a trial of the OX40 agonist ivuxolimab. The rearrangement links TRBV7-9 to TRBJ2-7; no definite D call. In nucleotides, the CDR3 is TGTGCCAGCAGCTCTACTGGTCCCTACGAGCAGTACTTC. Its translation: CASSSTGPYEQYF.